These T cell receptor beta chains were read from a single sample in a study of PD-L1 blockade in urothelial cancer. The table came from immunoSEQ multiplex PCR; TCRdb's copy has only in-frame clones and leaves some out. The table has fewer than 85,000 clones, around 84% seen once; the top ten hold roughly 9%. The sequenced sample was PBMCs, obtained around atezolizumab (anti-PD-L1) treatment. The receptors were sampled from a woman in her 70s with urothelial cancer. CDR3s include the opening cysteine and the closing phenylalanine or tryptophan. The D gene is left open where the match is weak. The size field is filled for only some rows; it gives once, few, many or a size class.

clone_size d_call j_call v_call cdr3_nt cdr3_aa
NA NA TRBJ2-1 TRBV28 TGTGCCAGCAGTTCACAGGGTTTAGAGCAGTTCTTC CASSSQGLEQFF
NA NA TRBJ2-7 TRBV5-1 TGCGCCAGCAGCTTGTCTCTGGGGGGAAAATCCTACGAGCAGTACTTC CASSLSLGGKSYEQYF
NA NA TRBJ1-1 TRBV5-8 TGTGCCAGCAGCTTGTCAGGGCACACTGAAGCTTTCTTT CASSLSGHTEAFF
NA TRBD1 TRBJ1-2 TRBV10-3 TGTGCCATCAGTGAGCCGAACCAGGGGGCGCGGAACTATGGCTACACCTTC CAISEPNQGARNYGYTF
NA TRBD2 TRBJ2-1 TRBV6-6 TGTGCCAGCAGGGCAGCGGGGGGGGCCTCCTACAATGAGCAGTTCTTC CASRAAGGASYNEQFF
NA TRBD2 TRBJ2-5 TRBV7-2 TGTGCCAGCAGCTTACAAATACTACCTGGGACTAGCGGGACGAAGTACTTC CASSLQILPGTSGTKYF
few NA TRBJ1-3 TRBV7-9 TGTGCCAGCAGCTCTACCAGCCAGGGGAGCTCTGGAAACACCATATATTTT CASSSTSQGSSGNTIYF
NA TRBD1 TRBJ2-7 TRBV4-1 TGCGCCAGCAACAGACGACAGGGAAGCCCCTACGAGCAGTACTTC CASNRRQGSPYEQYF
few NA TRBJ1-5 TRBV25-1 TGTGCCAGCAGTGAACAGGGCTATCAGCCCCAGCATTTT CASSEQGYQPQHF
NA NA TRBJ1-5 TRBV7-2 TGTGCCAGCAGCTTTTTCGGGGGGGATCAGCCCCAGCATTTT CASSFFGGDQPQHF
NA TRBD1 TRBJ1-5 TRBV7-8 TGTGCCAGCAGCTTAGGGGACAGGAACCAGCCCCAGCATTTT CASSLGDRNQPQHF
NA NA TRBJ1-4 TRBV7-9 TGTGCCAGCAGATATACCCGGGGGGCCCGTGGCGAAAAACTGTTTTTT CASRYTRGARGEKLFF
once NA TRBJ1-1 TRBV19 TGTGCCAGTAGTGGACTGATAATGAACACTGAAGCTTTCTTT CASSGLIMNTEAFF
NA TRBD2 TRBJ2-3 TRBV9 TGTGCCAGCAGCGTAGGCCTAGCGGGGGTACTTAGCACAGATACGCAGTATTTT CASSVGLAGVLSTDTQYF
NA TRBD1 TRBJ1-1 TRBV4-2 TGTGCCAGCAGTAACTTAGAGGGGGCTGGGGTAGCTTTCTTT CASSNLEGAGVAFF
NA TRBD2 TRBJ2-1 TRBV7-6 TGTGCCAGCAGCGTAGACTACACTAGCGGGGGAAACAATGAGCAGTTCTTC CASSVDYTSGGNNEQFF
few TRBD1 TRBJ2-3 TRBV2 TGTGCCAGCAAACGGGACAGAGATTCAGATACGCAGTATTTT CASKRDRDSDTQYF
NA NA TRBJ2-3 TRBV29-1 TGCAGCGCCAGTGGCATAGCTCTGGGCACAGATACGCAGTATTTT CSASGIALGTDTQYF
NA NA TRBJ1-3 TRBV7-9 TGTGCCAGCAGCTCAACAGGGAGCTCTGGAAACACCATATATTTT CASSSTGSSGNTIYF
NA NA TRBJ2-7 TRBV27 TGTGCCAGCAGTTTATCAGGGGCCTACGAGCAGTACTTC CASSLSGAYEQYF
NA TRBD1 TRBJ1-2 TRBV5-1 TGCGCCAGCAGCCCCCCCGGGACAGGGGGCTATGGCTACACCTTC CASSPPGTGGYGYTF
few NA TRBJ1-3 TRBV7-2 TGTGCCAGCAGCTCGTACTACTCTGGAAACACCATATATTTT CASSSYYSGNTIYF
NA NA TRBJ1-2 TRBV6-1 TGTGCCAGTTTTTTTGCAGGGGAGGGTTATGGCTACACCTTC CASFFAGEGYGYTF
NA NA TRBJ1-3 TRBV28 TGTGCCAGCAGTTTAAGCTTTTCGGCAGGCGGAAACACCATATATTTT CASSLSFSAGGNTIYF
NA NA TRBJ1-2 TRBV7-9 TGTGCCAGCAGCTTAGCCAGGGCGGCTAACTATGGCTACACCTTC CASSLARAANYGYTF
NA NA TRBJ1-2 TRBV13 TGTGCCAGCAGCTTAGACCGGGGTAACTATGGCTACACCTTC CASSLDRGNYGYTF
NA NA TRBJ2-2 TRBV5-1 TGCGCCAGCAGCTTGGCCACAGTCTCGAACACCGGGGAGCTGTTTTTT CASSLATVSNTGELFF